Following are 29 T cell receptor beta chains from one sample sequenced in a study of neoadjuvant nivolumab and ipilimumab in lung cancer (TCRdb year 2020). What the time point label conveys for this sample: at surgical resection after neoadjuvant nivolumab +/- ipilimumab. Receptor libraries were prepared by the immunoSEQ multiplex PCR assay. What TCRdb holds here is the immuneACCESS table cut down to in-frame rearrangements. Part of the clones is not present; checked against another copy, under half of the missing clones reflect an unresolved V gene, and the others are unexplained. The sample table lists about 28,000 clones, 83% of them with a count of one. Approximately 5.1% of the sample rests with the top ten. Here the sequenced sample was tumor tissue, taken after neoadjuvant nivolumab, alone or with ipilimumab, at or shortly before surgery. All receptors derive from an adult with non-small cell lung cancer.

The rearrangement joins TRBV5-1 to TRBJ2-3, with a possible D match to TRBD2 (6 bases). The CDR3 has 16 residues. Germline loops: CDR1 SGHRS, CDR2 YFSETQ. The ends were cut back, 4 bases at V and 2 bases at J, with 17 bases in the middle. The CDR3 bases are TGCGCCAGCAGCGGACCGGGAGCGCCTGACACAGATACGCAGTATTTT. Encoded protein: CASSGPGAPDTDTQYF.

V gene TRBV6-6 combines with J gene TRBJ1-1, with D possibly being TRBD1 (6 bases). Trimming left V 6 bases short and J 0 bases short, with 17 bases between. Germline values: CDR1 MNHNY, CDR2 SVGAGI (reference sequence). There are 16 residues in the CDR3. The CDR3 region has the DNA TGTGCCAGCAGCCCTCCGGGGAGGGGGGTGAACACTGAAGCTTTCTTT. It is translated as CASSPPGRGVNTEAFF.

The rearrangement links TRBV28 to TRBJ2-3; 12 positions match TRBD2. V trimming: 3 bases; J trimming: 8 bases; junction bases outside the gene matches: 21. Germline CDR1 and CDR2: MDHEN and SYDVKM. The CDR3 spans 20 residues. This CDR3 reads CASSFPWISLAGGPVGTQYF. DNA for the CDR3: TGTGCCAGCAGTTTCCCTTGGATTTCGCTAGCGGGAGGGCCGGTTGGTACGCAGTATTTT.

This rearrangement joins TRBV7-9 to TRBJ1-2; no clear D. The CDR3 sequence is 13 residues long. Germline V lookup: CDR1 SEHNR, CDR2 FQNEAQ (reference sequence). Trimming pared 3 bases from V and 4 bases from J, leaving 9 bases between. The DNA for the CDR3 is TGTGCCAGCAGCTTCGGGGAGGGCTATGGCTACACCTTC. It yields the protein CASSFGEGYGYTF.

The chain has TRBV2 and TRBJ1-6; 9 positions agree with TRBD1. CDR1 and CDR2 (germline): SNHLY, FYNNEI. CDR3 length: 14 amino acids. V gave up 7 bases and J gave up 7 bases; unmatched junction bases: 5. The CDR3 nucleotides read TGTGCCAGCAACCTGGGACAGGGAAATTCACCCCTCCACTTT. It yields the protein CASNLGQGNSPLHF. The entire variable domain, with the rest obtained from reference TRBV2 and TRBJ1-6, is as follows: EPEVTQTPSHQVTQMGQEVILRCVPISNHLYFYWYRQILGQKVEFLVSFYNNEISEKSEIFDDQFSVERPDGSNFTLKIRSTKLEDSAMYFCASNLGQGNSPLHFGNGTRLTVT.

The CDR3 protein is CAASGNTEAFF. The DNA for the CDR3 is TGTGCCGCATCGGGGAACACTGAAGCTTTCTTT. This chain uses TRBV10-3 with TRBJ1-1; the D is unclear. This CDR3 spans 11 amino acids. V lost 11 bases and J 1 base, leaving 8 bases between the germline ends. The V gene's germline CDR1 is ENHRY and CDR2 SYGVKD.

The CDR3 DNA follows: TGTGCCAGCAGGGGACAGAATCAGCCCCAGCATTTT. Translation: CASRGQNQPQHF. The chain carries TRBV25-1 and TRBJ1-5; 7 bases fit TRBD1. The CDR3 length is 12 residues. Looked up from germline, CDR1 is MGHDK and CDR2 is SYGVNS. Trimming took 6 bases from V and 4 from J; bases not matched to a gene: 0.

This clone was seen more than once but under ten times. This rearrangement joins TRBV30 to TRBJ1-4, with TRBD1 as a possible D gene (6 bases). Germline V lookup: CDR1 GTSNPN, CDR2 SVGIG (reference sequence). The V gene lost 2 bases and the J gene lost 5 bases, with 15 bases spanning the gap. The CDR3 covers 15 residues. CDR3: CAWSPSRTANEKLFF. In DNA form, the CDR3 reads TGTGCCTGGAGTCCCTCGCGGACAGCGAATGAAAAACTGTTTTTT.

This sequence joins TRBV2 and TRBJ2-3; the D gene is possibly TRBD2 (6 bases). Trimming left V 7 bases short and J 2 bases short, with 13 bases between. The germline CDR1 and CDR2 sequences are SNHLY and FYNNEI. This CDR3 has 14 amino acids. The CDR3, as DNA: TGTGCCAGCAAGGACTACTTAGACACAGATACGCAGTATTTT. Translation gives CASKDYLDTDTQYF.

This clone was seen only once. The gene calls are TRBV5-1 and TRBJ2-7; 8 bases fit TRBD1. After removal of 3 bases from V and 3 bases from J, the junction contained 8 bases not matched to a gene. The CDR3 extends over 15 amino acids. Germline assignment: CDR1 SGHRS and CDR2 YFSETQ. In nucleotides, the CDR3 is TGCGCCAGCAGCTCACTAACCGGGACAGGCTACGAGCAGTACTTC. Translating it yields CASSSLTGTGYEQYF. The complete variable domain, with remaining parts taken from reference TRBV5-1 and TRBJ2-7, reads KAGVTQTPRYLIKTRGQQVTLSCSPISGHRSVSWYQQTPGQGLQFLFEYFSETQRNKGNFPGRFSGRQFSNSRSEMNVSTLELGDSALYLCASSSLTGTGYEQYFGPGTRLTVT.

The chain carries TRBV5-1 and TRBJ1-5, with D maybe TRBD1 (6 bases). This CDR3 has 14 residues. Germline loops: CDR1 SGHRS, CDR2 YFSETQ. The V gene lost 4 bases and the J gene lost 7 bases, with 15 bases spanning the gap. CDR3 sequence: CASSPDSPRQPQHF. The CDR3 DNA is TGCGCCAGCAGCCCGGACAGTCCTCGACAGCCCCAGCATTTT.

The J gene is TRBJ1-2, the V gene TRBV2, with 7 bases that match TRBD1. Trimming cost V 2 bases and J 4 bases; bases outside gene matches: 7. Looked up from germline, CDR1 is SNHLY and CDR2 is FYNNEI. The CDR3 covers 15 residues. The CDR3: CASSERQGPAYGYTF. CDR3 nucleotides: TGTGCCAGCAGTGAACGACAGGGACCCGCCTATGGCTACACCTTC.

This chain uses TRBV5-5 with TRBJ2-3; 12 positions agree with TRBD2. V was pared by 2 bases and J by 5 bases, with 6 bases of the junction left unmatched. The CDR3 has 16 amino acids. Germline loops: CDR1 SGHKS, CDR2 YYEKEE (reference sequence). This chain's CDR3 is CASSFLAGGRRDTQYF. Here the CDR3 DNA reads TGTGCCAGCAGCTTTCTAGCGGGGGGGCGTAGAGATACGCAGTATTTT.

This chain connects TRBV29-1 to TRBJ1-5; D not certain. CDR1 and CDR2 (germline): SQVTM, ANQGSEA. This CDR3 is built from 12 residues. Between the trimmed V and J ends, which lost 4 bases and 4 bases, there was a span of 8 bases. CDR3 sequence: CSVAEGNQPQHF. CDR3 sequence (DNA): TGCAGCGTTGCCGAGGGAAATCAGCCCCAGCATTTT.

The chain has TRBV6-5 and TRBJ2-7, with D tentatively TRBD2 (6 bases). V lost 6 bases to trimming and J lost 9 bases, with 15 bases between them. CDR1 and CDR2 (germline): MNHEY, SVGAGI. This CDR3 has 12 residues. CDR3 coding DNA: TGTGCCAGCAGCCCCCGGGCGGGGTGGCAGTACTTC. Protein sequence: CASSPRAGWQYF.

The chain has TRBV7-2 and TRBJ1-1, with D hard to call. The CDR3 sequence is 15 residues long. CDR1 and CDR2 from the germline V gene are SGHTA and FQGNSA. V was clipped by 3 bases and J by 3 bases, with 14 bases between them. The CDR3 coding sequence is TGTGCCAGCAGCTTGTACCCCCTAGGATACACTGAAGCTTTCTTT. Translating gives CASSLYPLGYTEAFF.

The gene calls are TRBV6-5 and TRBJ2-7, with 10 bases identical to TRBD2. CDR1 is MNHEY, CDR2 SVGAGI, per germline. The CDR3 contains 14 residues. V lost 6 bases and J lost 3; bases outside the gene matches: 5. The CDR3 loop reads CASRGLAEFYEQYF. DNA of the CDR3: TGTGCCAGCAGAGGACTAGCGGAGTTCTACGAGCAGTACTTC.

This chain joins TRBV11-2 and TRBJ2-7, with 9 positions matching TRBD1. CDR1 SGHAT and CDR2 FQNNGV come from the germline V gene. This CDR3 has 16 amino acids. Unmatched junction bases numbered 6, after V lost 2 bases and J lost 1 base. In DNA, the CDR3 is TGTGCCAGCAGCTTAAGTTATGGGACAGGGTCCTACGAGCAGTACTTC. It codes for CASSLSYGTGSYEQYF.

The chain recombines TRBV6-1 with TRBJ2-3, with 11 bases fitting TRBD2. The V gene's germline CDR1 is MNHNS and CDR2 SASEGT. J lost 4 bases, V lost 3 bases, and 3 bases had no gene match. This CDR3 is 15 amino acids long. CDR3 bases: TGTGCCAGCAGTGACTATAGCGGGAGGGCAGATACGCAGTATTTT. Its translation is CASSDYSGRADTQYF.

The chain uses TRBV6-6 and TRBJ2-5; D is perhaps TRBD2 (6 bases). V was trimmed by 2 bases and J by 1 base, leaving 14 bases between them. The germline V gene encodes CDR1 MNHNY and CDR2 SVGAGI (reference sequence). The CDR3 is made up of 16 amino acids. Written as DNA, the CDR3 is TGTGCCAGCAGTTACACGGGTAGCGGAGTCCAAGAGACCCAGTACTTC. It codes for CASSYTGSGVQETQYF.

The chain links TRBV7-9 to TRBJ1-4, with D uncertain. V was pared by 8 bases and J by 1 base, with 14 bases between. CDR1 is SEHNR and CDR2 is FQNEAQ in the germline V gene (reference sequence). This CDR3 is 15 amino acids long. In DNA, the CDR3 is TGTGCCAGCGCCTGGCCGGGCGGAACTAATGAAAAACTGTTTTTT. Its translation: CASAWPGGTNEKLFF.

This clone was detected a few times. The chain's CDR3 is CAWSVWAGGLGNTIYF. CDR3 DNA: TGTGCCTGGAGTGTATGGGCAGGGGGACTTGGAAACACCATATATTTT. The rearrangement joins TRBV30 to TRBJ1-3; 7 bases map to TRBD1. The CDR3 sequence is 16 residues long. Germline CDR1 is GTSNPN and CDR2 is SVGIG (reference sequence). The trim removed 0 bases at V and 3 bases at J, leaving 8 bases unmatched.

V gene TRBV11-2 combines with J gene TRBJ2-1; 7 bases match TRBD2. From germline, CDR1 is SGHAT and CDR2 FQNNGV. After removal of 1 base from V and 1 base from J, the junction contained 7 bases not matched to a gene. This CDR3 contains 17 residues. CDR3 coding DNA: TGTGCCAGCAGCTTAGGTCAGCGGGGCCTATCCTACAATGAGCAGTTCTTC. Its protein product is CASSLGQRGLSYNEQFF.

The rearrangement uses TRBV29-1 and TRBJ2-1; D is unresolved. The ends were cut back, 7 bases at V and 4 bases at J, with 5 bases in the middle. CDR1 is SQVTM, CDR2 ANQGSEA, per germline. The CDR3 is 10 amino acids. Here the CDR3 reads CSAGYNEQFF. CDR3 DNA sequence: TGCAGCGCCGGTTACAATGAGCAGTTCTTC.

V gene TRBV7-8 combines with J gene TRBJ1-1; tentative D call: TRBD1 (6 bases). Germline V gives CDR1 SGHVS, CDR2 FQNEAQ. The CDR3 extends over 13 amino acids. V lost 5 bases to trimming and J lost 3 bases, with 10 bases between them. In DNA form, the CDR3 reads TGTGCCAGCAGCCCAGGGGAGTACACTGAAGCTTTCTTT. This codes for CASSPGEYTEAFF. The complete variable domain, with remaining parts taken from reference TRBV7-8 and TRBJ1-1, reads GAGVSQSPRYKVAKRGQDVALRCDPISGHVSLFWYQQALGQGPEFLTYFQNEAQLDKSGLPSDRFFAERPEGSVSTLKIQRTQQEDSAVYLCASSPGEYTEAFFGQGTRLTVV.

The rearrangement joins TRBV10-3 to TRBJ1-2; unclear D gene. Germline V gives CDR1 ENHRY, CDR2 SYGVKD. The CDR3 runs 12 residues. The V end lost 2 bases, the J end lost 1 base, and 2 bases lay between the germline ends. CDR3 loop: CAISEGNYGYTF. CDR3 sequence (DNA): TGTGCCATCAGTGAGGGTAACTATGGCTACACCTTC.

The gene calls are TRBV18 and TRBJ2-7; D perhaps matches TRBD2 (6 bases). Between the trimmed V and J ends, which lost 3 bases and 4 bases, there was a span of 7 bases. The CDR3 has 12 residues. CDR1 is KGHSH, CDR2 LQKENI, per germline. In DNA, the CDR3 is TGTGCCAGCTCACCCGCGGGGTACGAGCAGTACTTC. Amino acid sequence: CASSPAGYEQYF.

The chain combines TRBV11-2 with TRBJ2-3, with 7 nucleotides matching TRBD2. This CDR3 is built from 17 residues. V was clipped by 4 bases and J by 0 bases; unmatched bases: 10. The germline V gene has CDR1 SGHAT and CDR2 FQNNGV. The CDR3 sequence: CASSSPREGLSTDTQYF. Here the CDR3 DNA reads TGTGCCAGCAGCTCTCCTAGGGAGGGCCTGAGCACAGATACGCAGTATTTT.

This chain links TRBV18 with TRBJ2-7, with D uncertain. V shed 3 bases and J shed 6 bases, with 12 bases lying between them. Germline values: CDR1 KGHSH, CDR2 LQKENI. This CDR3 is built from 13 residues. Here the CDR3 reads CASSPGPYSEQYF. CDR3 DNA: TGTGCCAGCTCACCGGGCCCTTACTCCGAGCAGTACTTC.